The clone carrying this TCR beta chain has ten or more counts. The DNA ends 3 residues before the CDR3 does, and the rest of the CDR3 is filled in from the germline J gene. There are 16 residues in the CDR3. With V trimmed by 6 bases and J by 0 bases, 8 bases remained unmatched. This entry is derived from a study of T cell clonality in common variable immunodeficiency. The method was immunoSEQ multiplex PCR; TCRdb's version includes in-frame clones alone and lacks a portion of them. The specimen gives approximately 81,000 clones without singletons; the ten biggest hold approximately 0.8%. The source of this sequence is a person aged 18 to 75 in good health. Material for sequencing was peripheral blood mononuclear cells. The rearrangement uses TRBV12-3 or TRBV12-4 and TRBJ2-1; 7 bases are a match to TRBD1. The CDR3 loop is CASRTRDSYSYNEQFF. The CDR3 DNA, read in part, is TGTGCCAGCAGAACACGGGACAGCTACTCCTACAATGAG.